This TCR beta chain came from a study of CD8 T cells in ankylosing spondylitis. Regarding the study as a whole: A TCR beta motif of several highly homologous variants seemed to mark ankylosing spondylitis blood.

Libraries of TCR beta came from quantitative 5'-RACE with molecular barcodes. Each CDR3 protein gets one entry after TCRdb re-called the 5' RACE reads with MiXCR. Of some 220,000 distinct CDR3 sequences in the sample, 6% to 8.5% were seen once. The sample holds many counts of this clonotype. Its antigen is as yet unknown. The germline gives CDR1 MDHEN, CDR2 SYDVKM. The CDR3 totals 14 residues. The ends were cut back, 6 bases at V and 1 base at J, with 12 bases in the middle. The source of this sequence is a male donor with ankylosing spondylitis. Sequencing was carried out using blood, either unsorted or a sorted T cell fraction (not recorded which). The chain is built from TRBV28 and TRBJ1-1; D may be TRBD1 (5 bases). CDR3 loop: CASSPPGANTEAFF. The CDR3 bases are TGTGCCAGCAGCCCCCCTGGGGCGAACACTGAAGCTTTCTTT.